Listed here are 23 T cell receptor beta chains from one sample, sequenced in a study of CD8 T cells in ankylosing spondylitis. MiXCR, run by TCRdb on the 5' RACE reads, gives a single entry per CDR3 protein. The sample yields around 150,000 distinct CDR3 sequences, roughly 18% seen once. The sequenced sample consisted of blood, either unsorted or a sorted T cell fraction (not recorded which). The source of these receptors is a male donor with ankylosing spondylitis or in good health (not recorded which).

V and J are TRBV6-6 and TRBJ2-2; no definite D call. With 4 bases removed from V and 5 bases from J, the gap between germline ends came to 8 bases. The CDR3 spans 13 residues. Looked up from germline, CDR1 is MNHNY and CDR2 is SVGAGI (reference sequence). CDR3 loop: CASSFDGTGELFF. CDR3 nucleotide sequence: TGTGCCAGCAGTTTTGATGGAACCGGGGAGCTGTTTTTT.

This clonotype was found many times. The rearrangement links TRBV5-1 to TRBJ2-1, with 13 nucleotides matching TRBD2. The V and J ends lost 2 bases and 5 bases, in that order; junction bases with no gene match: 1. The CDR3 runs 15 residues. Germline V CDR1 and CDR2: SGHRS, YFSETQ. The CDR3 coding sequence is TGCGCCAGCAGCTTAGGGACTAGCGGGAACAATGAGCAGTTCTTC. Its translation is CASSLGTSGNNEQFF.

This clonotype was seen only a few times. The chain recombines TRBV28 with TRBJ1-3; no reliable D call. The V gene lost 6 bases and the J gene lost 0 bases, with 12 bases spanning the gap. This CDR3 comprises 15 residues. Germline V CDR1 and CDR2: MDHEN, SYDVKM. CDR3 region: CASRDDTSSGNTIYF. The CDR3 bases are TGTGCCAGCAGGGACGACACTTCCTCTGGAAACACCATATATTTT.

J is TRBJ2-3 and V is TRBV5-4; 7 bases match TRBD2. Looked up from germline, CDR1 is SGHNT and CDR2 is YYREEE (reference sequence). J gave up 6 bases and V 3 bases, and 13 bases lay outside the gene matches. There are 16 residues in the CDR3. The CDR3 region has the DNA TGTGCCAGCAGCTCAGCGACTAGCATCGCAGTTGATACGCAGTATTTT. It translates to CASSSATSIAVDTQYF.

The chain is built from TRBV29-1 and TRBJ2-3; either TRBD1 or TRBD2 may supply D (5 bases each). V was trimmed by 2 bases and J by 10 bases, leaving 10 bases between them. The CDR3 consists of 11 residues. Germline V gene data show CDR1 as SQVTM and CDR2 as ANQGSEA. The CDR3 spells CSVERGDSQYF. The CDR3 DNA follows: TGCAGCGTTGAACGAGGGGATTCGCAGTATTTT.

This clonotype was observed a few times. This chain links TRBV10-3 with TRBJ1-2; 8 bases fit TRBD1. Trimming removed 5 bases from V and 3 bases from J; junction bases left unmatched: 8. The CDR3 totals 15 residues. CDR1 is ENHRY and CDR2 is SYGVKD in the germline V gene. DNA of the CDR3: TGTGCCATCAGTCCAGGGGGCGGATTCGACTATGGCTACACCTTC. Translated, it gives CAISPGGGFDYGYTF.

The chain recombines TRBV5-1 with TRBJ2-1; the match to TRBD2 covers 8 bases. Germline V CDR1 and CDR2: SGHRS, YFSETQ. This CDR3 has 19 amino acids. The V segment lost 4 bases and the J segment 1 base; nucleotides outside the gene matches: 16. CDR3 sequence reads: CASSHGGARYLNSYNEQFF. The CDR3 region has the DNA TGCGCCAGCAGCCACGGGGGGGCCAGATACCTTAATTCCTACAATGAGCAGTTCTTC.

In this sample, this clonotype turned up many times. The chain carries TRBV14 and TRBJ1-2, with D possibly matching TRBD1 (6 bases). The CDR3 loop spans 14 amino acids. Germline V gene sequence: CDR1 SGHDN, CDR2 FVKESK. The V and J ends lost 2 bases and 9 bases respectively, with 16 bases between them. Here the CDR3 reads CASSQFDGQNRYTF. For the CDR3, the DNA is TGTGCCAGCAGCCAATTTGATGGACAGAATCGCTACACCTTC. The whole variable domain, remainder taken from reference TRBV14 and TRBJ1-2, is EAGVTQFPSHSVIEKGQTVTLRCDPISGHDNLYWYRRVMGKEIKFLLHFVKESKQDESGMPNNRFLAERTGGTYSTLKVQPAELEDSGVYFCASSQFDGQNRYTFGSGTRLTVV.

This clonotype occurred many times. The V and J genes are TRBV20-1 and TRBJ2-1; D gene ambiguous. The CDR3 covers 14 residues. Germline V gene data show CDR1 as DFQATT and CDR2 as SNEGSKA (reference sequence). The ends were cut back, 1 base at V and 3 bases at J, with 10 bases in the middle. CDR3 region: CSARALVGYNEQFF. The CDR3 DNA follows: TGCAGTGCTAGAGCCCTAGTAGGCTACAATGAGCAGTTCTTC.

This clonotype was counted many times. The chain employs TRBV20-1 and TRBJ2-1; D may be TRBD1 or TRBD2 (5 bases each). Germline values: CDR1 DFQATT, CDR2 SNEGSKA (reference sequence). V lost 3 bases, J lost 5 bases, and 11 bases lay in between. CDR3 length: 13 amino acids. CDR3 loop: CSASGVRDNEQFF. CDR3 coding DNA: TGCAGTGCTAGCGGGGTCAGGGACAATGAGCAGTTCTTC.

This chain uses TRBV9 with TRBJ2-6, with D perhaps given as TRBD1 or TRBD2 (5 bases each). Trimming took 2 bases from V and 0 from J, leaving 18 bases between them. Germline V CDR1 and CDR2: SGDLS, YYNGEE. The CDR3 runs 19 residues. The CDR3 spells CASSVWDDGFLSGANVLTF. In DNA form, the CDR3 reads TGTGCCAGCAGCGTTTGGGACGACGGCTTCCTCTCTGGGGCCAACGTCCTGACTTTC.

The chain joins TRBV30 to TRBJ1-2; no definite D call. Trimming cost V 3 bases and J 2 bases, with 7 bases left between them. This CDR3 has 12 amino acids. The germline CDR1 and CDR2 sequences are GTSNPN and SVGIG (reference sequence). CDR3 sequence reads: CAWRPGNYGYTF. CDR3 in DNA: TGTGCCTGGAGGCCAGGCAACTATGGCTACACCTTC. The full variable domain, in which reference TRBV30 and TRBJ1-2 provide the parts outside the CDR3, is SQTIHQWPATLVQPVGSPLSLECTVEGTSNPNLYWYRQAAGRGLQLLFYSVGIGQISSEVPQNLSASRPQDRQFILSSKKLLLSDSGFYLCAWRPGNYGYTFGSGTRLTVV.

In its sample, this clonotype was seen a few times. This chain connects TRBV6-1 to TRBJ1-2; the D gene is possibly TRBD1 (6 bases). The CDR3 is 14 amino acids. V lost 8 bases and J 2 bases, leaving 15 bases between the germline ends. Germline V gene data show CDR1 as MNHNS and CDR2 as SASEGT. This CDR3 is CASERGGTNYGYTF. Written as DNA, the CDR3 is TGTGCCAGCGAACGGGGTGGGACAAACTATGGCTACACCTTC.

This sequence joins TRBV6-1 and TRBJ2-2; D is perhaps TRBD1 (6 bases). CDR1 is MNHNS, CDR2 SASEGT, per germline. This CDR3 comprises 14 residues. Trimming took off 5 bases at V and 5 bases at J, with 12 bases between the two ends. The CDR3 nucleotides are TGTGCCAGCAGTAGGACAGTTCGGACCGGGGAGCTGTTTTTT. Its protein is CASSRTVRTGELFF.

This clonotype appeared a single time. V and J are TRBV21-1 and TRBJ2-2; the DNA was not compared with TRBD1, the D call given in the table. TRBV21-1 is a known pseudogene. There are 16 residues in the CDR3. CDR3 amino acids: CASSKRVQGVTGELFF. In DNA, the CDR3 is TGTGCCAGCAGCAAACGGGTACAGGGGGTGACCGGGGAGCTGTTTTTT.

This clonotype was seen many times. The chain recombines TRBV5-1 with TRBJ2-7, with 8 nucleotides matching TRBD1. The CDR3 contains 13 residues. The J segment lost 4 bases and the V segment lost 4 bases, leaving 4 bases of the junction unmatched. CDR1 is SGHRS and CDR2 is YFSETQ in the germline V gene. The DNA of the CDR3 is TGCGCCAGCAGCACGACAGGGGTTTACGAGCAGTACTTC. It yields the protein CASSTTGVYEQYF.

Only a few counts were recorded for this clonotype. The chain recombines TRBV9 with TRBJ1-4, with D perhaps TRBD1 (6 bases). V shed 4 bases and J shed 8 bases, with 18 bases lying between them. CDR3 length: 15 residues. The germline V gene encodes CDR1 SGDLS and CDR2 YYNGEE. The CDR3 loop reads CASSPRTAPTEKLFF. The CDR3 DNA is TGTGCCAGCAGCCCCCGGACAGCCCCGACGGAAAAACTGTTTTTT.

This clonotype was seen repeatedly, ten times or more. The chain recombines TRBV28 with TRBJ1-5; D call uncertain. This CDR3 is 12 amino acids long. CDR1 is MDHEN, CDR2 SYDVKM, per germline. V was shortened by 8 bases and J by 9 bases, with 14 bases between the two germline ends. The CDR3 protein is CASGPPRPPQHF. The CDR3 region has the DNA TGTGCCAGCGGCCCCCCAAGACCGCCCCAGCATTTT.

The chain recombines TRBV20-1 with TRBJ1-4; the match to TRBD1 covers 8 bases. V shed 6 bases and J 4 bases; nucleotides not matched to a gene: 7. The CDR3 runs to 14 residues. Germline CDR1 reads DFQATT; CDR2 reads SNEGSKA (reference sequence). CDR3 amino acids: CSAYDRGDNEKLFF. CDR3 bases: TGCAGTGCCTACGACAGGGGAGATAATGAAAAACTGTTTTTT.

This clonotype was seen more than once but under ten times. The J gene is TRBJ2-1, the V gene TRBV7-2, with a weak D call TRBD2 (5 bases). Germline lookup yields CDR1 SGHTA and CDR2 FQGNSA. The CDR3 contains 13 residues. With 2 bases removed from V and 7 bases from J, the gap between germline ends came to 9 bases. The CDR3 loop is CASSLLKRNEQFF. Written as DNA, the CDR3 is TGTGCCAGCAGCTTATTGAAGCGGAATGAGCAGTTCTTC.

The chain has TRBV7-9 and TRBJ2-5, with D tentatively TRBD1 (6 bases). The CDR3 runs 15 residues. V was cut by 4 bases and J by 4 bases, with 16 bases left in between. The germline CDR1 and CDR2 sequences are SEHNR and FQNEAQ (reference sequence). The CDR3 loop reads CASSSNSQGGETQYF. The CDR3 nucleotides read TGTGCCAGCAGCTCGAATTCACAGGGTGGAGAGACCCAGTACTTC.

This clonotype was counted a few times. The chain employs TRBV7-2 and TRBJ2-1, with D tentatively TRBD1 or TRBD2 (5 bases each). The CDR3 is 15 amino acids. V was trimmed by 0 bases and J by 10 bases, leaving 16 bases between them. Germline V gene data show CDR1 as SGHTA and CDR2 as FQGNSA. The CDR3, as DNA: TGTGCCAGCAGCTTAGCGGGGACGTCCCAATCCGAGCAGTTCTTC. It encodes CASSLAGTSQSEQFF.

This clonotype was picked up many times. This chain links TRBV5-1 with TRBJ2-1; D gene unclear. Germline CDR1 is SGHRS and CDR2 is YFSETQ. V lost 0 bases, J lost 6 bases, and 10 bases lay in between. This CDR3 comprises 14 residues. CDR3 in DNA: TGCGCCAGCAGCTTGGAGGTCGCCATCAATGAGCAGTTCTTC. Translation: CASSLEVAINEQFF.